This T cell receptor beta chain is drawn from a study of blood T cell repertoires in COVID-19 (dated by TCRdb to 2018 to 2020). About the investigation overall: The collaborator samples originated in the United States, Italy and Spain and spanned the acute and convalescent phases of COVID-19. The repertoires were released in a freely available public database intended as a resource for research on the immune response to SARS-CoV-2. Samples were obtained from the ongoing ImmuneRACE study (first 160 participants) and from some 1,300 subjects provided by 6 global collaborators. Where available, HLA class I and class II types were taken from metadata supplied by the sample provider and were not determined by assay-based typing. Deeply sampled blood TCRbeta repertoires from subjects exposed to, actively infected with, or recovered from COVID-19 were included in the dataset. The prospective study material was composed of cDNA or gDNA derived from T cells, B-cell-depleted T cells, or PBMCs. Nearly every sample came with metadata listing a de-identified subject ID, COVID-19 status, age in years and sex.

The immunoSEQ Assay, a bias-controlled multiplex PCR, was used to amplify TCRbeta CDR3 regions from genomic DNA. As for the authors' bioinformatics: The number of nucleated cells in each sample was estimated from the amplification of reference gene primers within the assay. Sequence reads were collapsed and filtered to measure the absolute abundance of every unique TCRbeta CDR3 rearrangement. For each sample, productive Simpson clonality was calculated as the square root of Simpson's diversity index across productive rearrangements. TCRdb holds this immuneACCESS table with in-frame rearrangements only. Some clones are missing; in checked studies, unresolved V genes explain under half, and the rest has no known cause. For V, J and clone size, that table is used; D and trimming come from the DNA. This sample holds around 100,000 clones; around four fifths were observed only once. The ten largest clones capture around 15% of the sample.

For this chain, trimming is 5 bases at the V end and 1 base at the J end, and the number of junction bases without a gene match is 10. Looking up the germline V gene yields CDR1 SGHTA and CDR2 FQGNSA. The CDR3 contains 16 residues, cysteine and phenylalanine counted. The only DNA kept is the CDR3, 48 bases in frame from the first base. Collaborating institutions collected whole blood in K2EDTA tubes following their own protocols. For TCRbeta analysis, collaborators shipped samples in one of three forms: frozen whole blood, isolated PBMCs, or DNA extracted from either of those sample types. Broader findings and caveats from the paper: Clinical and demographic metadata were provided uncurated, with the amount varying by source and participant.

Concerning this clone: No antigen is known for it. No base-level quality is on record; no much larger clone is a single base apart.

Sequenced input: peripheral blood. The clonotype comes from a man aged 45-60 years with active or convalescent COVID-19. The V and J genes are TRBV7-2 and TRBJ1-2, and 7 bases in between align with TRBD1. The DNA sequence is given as TGTGCCAGCAGCCCCAGGACAGGCCGGCTTAACTATGGCTACACCTTC. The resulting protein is CASSPRTGRLNYGYTF.